This T cell receptor (beta chain) is from a study of blood T cell repertoires in COVID-19 (dated by TCRdb to about 2020). Looking at the study overall: Collaborator samples came from the United States, Italy and Spain and covered acute and convalescent phases of COVID-19. The samples were drawn from the first 160 participants of the ongoing ImmuneRACE study and from 1,254 subjects provided by 6 global collaborators. HLA class I and class II types, where available, came from metadata supplied by the sample provider rather than from assay-based typing. Subjects who had been exposed to COVID-19, were actively infected with it, or had recovered from it provided the deeply sampled blood TCRbeta repertoires that made up the dataset. The sample metadata nearly always contained a de-identified subject ID, COVID-19 status, age in years and sex. The repertoires were released in a freely available public database meant as a resource for research on the immune response to SARS-CoV-2. The prospective study material was composed of cDNA or gDNA derived from T cells, B-cell-depleted T cells, or PBMCs. Study-wide findings and limitations: How much clinical and demographic metadata was included differed by source and by participant, and the metadata was provided uncurated.

Note on this clone: Its specific antigen is unknown. No base qualities exist here, and no much larger clone lies one base off it.

TCRbeta CDR3 regions were amplified from genomic DNA using the immunoSEQ Assay, a bias-controlled multiplex PCR. In the paper's pipeline: The number of nucleated cells in each sample was estimated by amplification of reference gene primers within the assay. Sequence reads were collapsed and filtered to measure the absolute abundance of every unique TCRbeta CDR3 rearrangement. For each sample, productive Simpson clonality was calculated by taking the square root of Simpson's diversity index across productive rearrangements. TCRdb mirrors the immuneACCESS table, restricted to in-frame sequences. Some clones are absent from its copies; in checked studies, under half trace to an unresolved V gene, and the reason for the others is unknown. Clone size and the V and J calls come from that table; the DNA yielded D and trimming. Within this sample are about 88,000 clones, with over 90% of them counted one time only. The ten most abundant clones make up over 1.5% of the sample.

Collaborating institutions collected whole blood in K2EDTA tubes following their own protocols. Collaborator samples were shipped for TCRbeta analysis as frozen whole blood, isolated PBMCs, or DNA extracted from either sample type. The clonotype comes from a man between 60 and 75 years old with acute or convalescent COVID-19. Specimen: peripheral blood.

The CDR3: CASSAGAGADYGYTF. The nucleotide sequence is TGTGCCAGCAGCGCAGGGGCAGGGGCAGACTATGGCTACACCTTC. In this chain, TRBV25-1 is recombined with TRBJ1-2, and the D gene may be TRBD1, 6 bases matching. From cysteine to phenylalanine, the CDR3 is 15 amino acids long. The sequence is cut down to CDR3 DNA, 45 bases in frame from base 1. Taken from the germline V gene, the CDR1 and CDR2 loops are MGHDK and SYGVNS. Trimming takes 6 bases from V and 3 bases from J, and the germline ends sit 17 bases apart.